Following are 2 T cell receptor beta chains from one sample sequenced in a study of T cell repertoires in cytomegalovirus infection. TCRdb independently ran MiXCR on the reads; one entry per CDR3 protein. The sample shows roughly 700,000 distinct CDR3 sequences, around 35% of them seen only once. These receptors lack a known antigen. Sequences were derived from cultured PBMCs, sampled from culture after CMV antigen stimulation. All receptors derive from a human donor in good health (CMV status not recorded). Some clones in this sample may be carry-over from other donors' samples.

This clonotype was observed a handful of times. The V call is TRBV7-2, the J call TRBJ2-3; 9 bases align to TRBD2. The V and J ends lost 2 bases and 2 bases, in that order; junction bases with no gene match: 5. In germline, CDR1 is SGHTA, CDR2 FQGNSA. CDR3 length: 16 amino acids. The CDR3 DNA reads as TGTGCCAGCAGCTTACGGGCTAGCGGGGTCACAGATACGCAGTATTTT. Amino acids: CASSLRASGVTDTQYF.

Only a few counts were recorded for this clonotype. In nucleotides, the CDR3 is TGTGCCAGCAGCCCCGGGACCCAACGCTACAATGAGCAGTTCTTC. Amino acids: CASSPGTQRYNEQFF. The rearrangement joins TRBV7-2 to TRBJ2-1; D may be TRBD1 or TRBD2 (5 bases each). Germline V lookup: CDR1 SGHTA, CDR2 FQGNSA. This CDR3 has 15 residues. V dropped 5 bases and J dropped 3 bases, with 14 bases sitting between them.